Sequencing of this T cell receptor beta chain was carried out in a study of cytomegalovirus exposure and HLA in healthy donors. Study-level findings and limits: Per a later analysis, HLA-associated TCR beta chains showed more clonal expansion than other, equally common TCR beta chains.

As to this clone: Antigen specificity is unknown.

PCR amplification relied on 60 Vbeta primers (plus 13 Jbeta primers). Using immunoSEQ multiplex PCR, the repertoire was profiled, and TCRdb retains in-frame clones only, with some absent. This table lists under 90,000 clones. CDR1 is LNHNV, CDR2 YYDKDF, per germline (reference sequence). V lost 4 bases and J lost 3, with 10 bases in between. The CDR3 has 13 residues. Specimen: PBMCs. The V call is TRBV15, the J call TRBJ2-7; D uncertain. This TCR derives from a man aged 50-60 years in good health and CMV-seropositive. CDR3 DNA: TGTGCCACCAGCATCAACAGTCGCTACGAGCAGTACTTC. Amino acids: CATSINSRYEQYF.